This TCR beta chain came from a study of tumor and adjacent non-tumor tissue in lung cancer. Study results and caveats: Shorter survival was associated with higher TCR diversity in tumors.

CDR3 size: 15 residues. TCRbeta libraries were built with three rounds of nested PCR, modified from ARM-PCR. TCRdb reprocessed the multiplex PCR reads with MiXCR, giving one entry per CDR3 protein. Counted here are some 97,000 distinct CDR3 sequences, 65% occurring once; the ten biggest clones make up roughly a fifth. As regards this clonotype: Its antigen is not known. A read error is possible here, since a much larger clone lies one base away.

RNA was extracted from bulk tissue without any cell sorting. Distant lung tissue was collected more than 3 cm away from the tumor edge. This chain joins TRBV12-3 or TRBV12-4 and TRBJ2-7; tentative D call: TRBD1 (5 bases). The specimen sequenced was distant non-tumor lung tissue. This TCR was recovered from a man under 40 with non-small cell lung cancer. This CDR3 reads CATSLTDKLSYEQYF. CDR3 bases: TGTGCCACCAGTTTGACAGACAAGTTAAGCTACGAGCAGTACTTC.